In this sample, the clone carrying this TCR beta chain turned up a few times. The data belong to a study of metastatic and nonmetastatic thyroid tumors. How the authors handled the data: A classifier for distant metastasis in papillary thyroid cancer was constructed using CDR3 differences observed across clinicopathological groups. With MiXCR, TCRdb called clones anew from the PCR reads. TCRdb, not the authors, supplied the V and J calls. The table records about 24,000 clones, around an eighth of them present only once. Thyroid surgery was preceded by no treatment in any patient. Trimming at V came to 6 bases and at J to 7 bases, leaving 8 bases not matched to a gene. The CDR3 has 15 amino acids.

V and J are TRBV12-3 or TRBV12-4 and TRBJ1-6; 8 positions match TRBD1. This sequence originates from a female donor with papillary thyroid cancer or a benign thyroid nodule (not recorded which). Some clones in this sample may be carry-over from other donors' samples. Sequencing input: blood. DNA for the CDR3: TGTGCCAGCAGCCGAACAGGGGGGGGAAATTCACCCCTCCACTTT. Its translation: CASSRTGGGNSPLHF.